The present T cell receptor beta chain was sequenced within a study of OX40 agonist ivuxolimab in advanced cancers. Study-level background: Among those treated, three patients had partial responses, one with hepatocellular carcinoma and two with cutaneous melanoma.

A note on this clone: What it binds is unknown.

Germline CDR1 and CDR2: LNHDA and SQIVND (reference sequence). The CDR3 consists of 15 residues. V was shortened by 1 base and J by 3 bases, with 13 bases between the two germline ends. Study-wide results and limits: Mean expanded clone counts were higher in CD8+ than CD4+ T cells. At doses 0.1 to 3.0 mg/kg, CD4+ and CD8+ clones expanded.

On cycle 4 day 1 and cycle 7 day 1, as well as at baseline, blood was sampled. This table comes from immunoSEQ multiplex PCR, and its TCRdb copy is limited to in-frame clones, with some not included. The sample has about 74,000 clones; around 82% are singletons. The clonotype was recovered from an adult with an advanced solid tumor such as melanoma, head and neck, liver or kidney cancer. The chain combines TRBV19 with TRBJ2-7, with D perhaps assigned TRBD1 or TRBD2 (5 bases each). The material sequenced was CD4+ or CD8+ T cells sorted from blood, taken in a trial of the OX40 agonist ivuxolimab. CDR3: CASSIVVGRVYEQYF. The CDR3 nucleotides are TGTGCCAGTAGTATAGTGGTGGGACGGGTCTACGAGCAGTACTTC.